The clone carrying this TCR beta chain has a handful of counts. Its antigen is as yet unknown. V lost 8 bases and J lost 0, with 16 bases in between. Germline V gives CDR1 MDHEN, CDR2 SYDVKM. This CDR3 spans 15 amino acids. This sample was included in a study of response to subunit inactivated influenza vaccine. Study-wide results and limits: Seasonal influenza vaccination, on each occasion, was suggested by the authors to recruit few new T cells.

Each CDR3 protein gets one entry after TCRdb re-called the RT-PCR reads with MiXCR. The top ten clones hold over 2.5% of a sample with 500,000 or so distinct CDR3 sequences, approximately 15% of them seen once. This sample comprised CD4+ T cells sorted from PBMCs, obtained around 25 months after vaccination. The receptor comes from a man in his fifties or sixties who received an inactivated influenza vaccine. This chain joins TRBV28 and TRBJ1-2, with a possible D match to TRBD1 (6 bases). CDR3 protein: CASGDGGGPNYGYTF. The DNA for the CDR3 is TGTGCCAGCGGCGACGGGGGGGGGCCTAACTATGGCTACACCTTC.